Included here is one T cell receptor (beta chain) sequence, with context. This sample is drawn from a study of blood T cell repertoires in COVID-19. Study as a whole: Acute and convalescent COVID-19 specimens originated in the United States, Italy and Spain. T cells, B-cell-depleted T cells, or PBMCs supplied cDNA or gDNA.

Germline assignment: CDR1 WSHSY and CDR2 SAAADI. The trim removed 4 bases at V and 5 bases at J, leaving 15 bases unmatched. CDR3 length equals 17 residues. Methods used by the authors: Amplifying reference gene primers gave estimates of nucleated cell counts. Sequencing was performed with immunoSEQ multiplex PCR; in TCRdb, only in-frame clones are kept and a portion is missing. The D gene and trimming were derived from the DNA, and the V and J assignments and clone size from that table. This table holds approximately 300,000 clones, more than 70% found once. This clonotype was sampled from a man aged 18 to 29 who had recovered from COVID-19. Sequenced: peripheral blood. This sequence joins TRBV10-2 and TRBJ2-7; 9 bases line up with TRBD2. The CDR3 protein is CASSGPPGLAISNEQYF. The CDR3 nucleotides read TGCGCCAGCAGTGGCCCCCCGGGACTAGCAATCTCAAACGAGCAGTACTTC.